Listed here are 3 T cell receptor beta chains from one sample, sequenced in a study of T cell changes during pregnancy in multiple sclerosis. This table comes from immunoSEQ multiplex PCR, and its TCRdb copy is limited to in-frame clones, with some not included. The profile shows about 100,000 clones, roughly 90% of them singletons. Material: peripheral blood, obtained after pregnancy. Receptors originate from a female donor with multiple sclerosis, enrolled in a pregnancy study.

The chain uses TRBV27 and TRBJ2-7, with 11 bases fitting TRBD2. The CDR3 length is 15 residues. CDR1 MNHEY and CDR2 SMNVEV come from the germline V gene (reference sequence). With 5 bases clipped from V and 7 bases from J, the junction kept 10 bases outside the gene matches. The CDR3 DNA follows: TGTGCCAGCAGTCCAATAGCGGGAGGGCCCTCTGAGCAGTACTTC. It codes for CASSPIAGGPSEQYF.

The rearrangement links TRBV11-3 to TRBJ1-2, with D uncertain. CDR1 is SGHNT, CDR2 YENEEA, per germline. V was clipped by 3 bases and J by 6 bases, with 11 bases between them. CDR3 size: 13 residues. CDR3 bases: TGTGCCAGCAGCTTTACGGAGGGTAATGGCTACACCTTC. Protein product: CASSFTEGNGYTF.

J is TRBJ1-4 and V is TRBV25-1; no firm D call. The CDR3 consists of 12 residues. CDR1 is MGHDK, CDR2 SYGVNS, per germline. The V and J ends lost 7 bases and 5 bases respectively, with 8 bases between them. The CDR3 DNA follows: TGTGCCAGCACCGGACTGAATGAAAAACTGTTTTTT. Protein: CASTGLNEKLFF.